The T cell receptor (beta chain) described here comes from a study of blood T cells in healthy people across ages. This CDR3 has 14 residues. Germline lookup yields CDR1 GTSNPN and CDR2 SVGIG (reference sequence). J gave up 5 bases and V 1 base, and 5 bases lay outside the gene matches. Study observations and caveats: Roughly linear age-related decline in beta diversity appeared, significant by age roughly 40. Unsorted PBMC input precluded a conclusive naive versus antigen-experienced comparison. Not knowing donor CMV status may have confounded expanded clonotype changes.

Using a J-beta primer mix together with a sample-barcoded 5' primer, a second PCR was run for roughly 7 to 11 cycles. Every sample gave at least 2.5 million paired-end reads containing CDR3. Using its own MiXCR run on the 5' RACE reads, TCRdb lists one record per CDR3 protein. The repertoire includes 500,000 to 700,000 distinct CDR3 sequences, about 30% of them detected once, and more than 15% sits in the top ten. In regard to this clonotype: The target antigen is unknown.

The sequence was collected from a woman aged 80 or older in good health. The chain has TRBV30 and TRBJ2-3; TRBD1 agrees at 8 bases. Material for sequencing was blood. CDR3 sequence: CAWSADRERDTQYF. The CDR3 nucleotides read TGTGCCTGGAGTGCGGACAGGGAGCGAGATACGCAGTATTTT. Using reference TRBV30 and TRBJ2-3 for the parts outside the CDR3, the full variable domain is SQTIHQWPATLVQPVGSPLSLECTVEGTSNPNLYWYRQAAGRGLQLLFYSVGIGQISSEVPQNLSASRPQDRQFILSSKKLLLSDSGFYLCAWSADRERDTQYFGPGTRLTVL.